This passage covers 12 T cell receptor beta chains from one sample sequenced in a study of T cell responses to AZD1222 COVID-19 vaccine. Clones were sequenced by immunoSEQ multiplex PCR, and TCRdb holds only the in-frame ones, with some missing. The table has more than 85,000 clones, 85% to 90% seen once; the top ten hold roughly 17%. The material was peripheral blood, obtained on day 0 of AZD1222 vaccination. The source of these receptors is an adult in good health.

The V call is TRBV12-3 or TRBV12-4, the J call TRBJ1-2; D uncertain. Deletions cut 1 base from V and 2 bases from J, with 2 bases between. CDR3 size: 12 residues. The CDR3 sequence is CASSLENYGYTF. Here the CDR3 DNA reads TGTGCCAGCAGTTTAGAAAACTATGGCTACACCTTC.

The J gene is TRBJ2-2, the V gene TRBV6-6, with D unresolved. This CDR3 is 12 amino acids long. CDR1 and CDR2 from the germline V gene are MNHNY and SVGAGI (reference sequence). Trimming removed 5 bases at V and 1 base at J, with 2 bases between. The CDR3 DNA reads as TGTGCCAGCAGTAGGAACACCGGGGAGCTGTTTTTT. It yields the protein CASSRNTGELFF.

This clone is a singleton in its sample. CDR3 DNA: TGCGCCAGCAGCCAGCAATGGACAGAATCACCCCTCCACTTT. Its translation is CASSQQWTESPLHF. The chain couples TRBV4-1 to TRBJ1-6, with a possible D match to TRBD1 (6 bases). The V gene's germline CDR1 is MGHRA and CDR2 YSYEKL. The CDR3 is 14 residues long. Trimming cost V 3 bases and J 10 bases, with 13 bases left between them.

The rearrangement uses TRBV6-5 and TRBJ2-5, with 7 bases lining up with TRBD1. CDR3 length: 12 amino acids. Germline CDR1 is MNHEY and CDR2 is SVGAGI. CDR3 residues: CASTGVGETQYF. The CDR3 DNA follows: TGTGCGAGTACAGGGGTGGGGGAGACCCAGTACTTC.

The chain recombines TRBV6-5 with TRBJ2-5, with 14 bases matching TRBD2. After removal of 4 bases from V and 5 bases from J, the junction contained 6 bases not matched to a gene. The CDR3 totals 16 residues. The germline CDR1 and CDR2 sequences are MNHEY and SVGAGI. The CDR3 sequence: CASSSGTSGSWETQYF. CDR3 sequence (DNA): TGTGCCAGCAGTTCAGGGACTAGCGGGAGCTGGGAGACCCAGTACTTC.

This rearrangement joins TRBV5-4 to TRBJ1-4, with 8 bases identical to TRBD1. V lost 4 bases, J lost 3 bases, and 2 bases stayed unmatched. CDR1 and CDR2 (germline): SGHNT, YYREEE (reference sequence). The CDR3 runs 14 residues. CDR3 in DNA: TGTGCCAGCAGCGCGGACAGGGCTAATGAAAAACTGTTTTTT. This gives the protein CASSADRANEKLFF.

The V and J genes are TRBV7-9 and TRBJ2-7; TRBD1 matches 10 bases. V trimming: 8 bases; J trimming: 2 bases; junction bases outside the gene matches: 6. The germline gives CDR1 SEHNR, CDR2 FQNEAQ (reference sequence). The CDR3 contains 14 residues. CDR3 nucleotide sequence: TGTGCCAGCGTCACCGGGACAGGGGCCTACGAGCAGTACTTC. Residues: CASVTGTGAYEQYF.

V is TRBV3-1 (or the pseudogene TRBV3-2) and J is TRBJ1-3, with a weak D call TRBD1 (5 bases). This CDR3 is built from 15 residues. Germline loops: CDR1 LGHDT, CDR2 YNNKEL (reference sequence). The V end lost 0 bases, the J end lost 1 base, and 7 bases lay between the germline ends. Here the CDR3 reads CASSQDSGSGNTIYF. The CDR3 region has the DNA TGTGCCAGCAGCCAAGATTCAGGGTCTGGAAACACCATATATTTT.

The V and J genes are TRBV7-9 and TRBJ1-4, with TRBD1 matching 9 bases. Germline CDR1 SEHNR, CDR2 FQNEAQ (reference sequence). V was clipped by 5 bases and J by 8 bases; unmatched bases: 15. The CDR3 totals 17 residues. The CDR3 sequence: CASSPRTGTGYREKLFF. The CDR3 DNA follows: TGTGCCAGCAGCCCGCGCACCGGGACAGGGTATCGAGAAAAACTGTTTTTT.

V usage is TRBV18 and J usage is TRBJ1-5; D uncertain. The V end lost 6 bases, the J end lost 10 bases, and 22 bases lay between the germline ends. In germline, CDR1 is KGHSH, CDR2 LQKENI. The CDR3 runs 15 residues. CDR3 in amino acids: CASSPGLAAEEPQHF. CDR3 sequence (DNA): TGTGCCAGCTCCCCTGGATTGGCAGCAGAGGAACCCCAGCATTTT. Combining the CDR3 with reference TRBV18 and TRBJ1-5 gives the whole variable domain NAGVMQNPRHLVRRRGQEARLRCSPMKGHSHVYWYRQLPEEGLKFMVYLQKENIIDESGMPKERFSAEFPKEGPSILRIQQVVRGDSAAYFCASSPGLAAEEPQHFGDGTRLSIL.

The V and J genes are TRBV18 and TRBJ1-2; D call uncertain. The germline V gene has CDR1 KGHSH and CDR2 LQKENI. This CDR3 contains 15 residues. Trimming shortened V by 0 bases and J by 3 bases, and 11 bases separated the two germline ends. CDR3 nucleotides: TGTGCCAGCTCACCACCGGGCGAACGGGACTATGGCTACACCTTC. It yields the protein CASSPPGERDYGYTF. Full variable domain (outside the CDR3, taken from reference TRBV18 and TRBJ1-2): NAGVMQNPRHLVRRRGQEARLRCSPMKGHSHVYWYRQLPEEGLKFMVYLQKENIIDESGMPKERFSAEFPKEGPSILRIQQVVRGDSAAYFCASSPPGERDYGYTFGSGTRLTVV.

The J gene is TRBJ1-2, the V gene TRBV4-1, with 7 bases matching TRBD1. With 7 bases clipped from V and 1 base from J, the junction kept 9 bases outside the gene matches. Germline assignment: CDR1 MGHRA and CDR2 YSYEKL. There are 15 residues in the CDR3. In DNA, the CDR3 is TGCGCCAGCAACCCCGACAGGGAGTATAACTATGGCTACACCTTC. Encoded protein: CASNPDREYNYGYTF.